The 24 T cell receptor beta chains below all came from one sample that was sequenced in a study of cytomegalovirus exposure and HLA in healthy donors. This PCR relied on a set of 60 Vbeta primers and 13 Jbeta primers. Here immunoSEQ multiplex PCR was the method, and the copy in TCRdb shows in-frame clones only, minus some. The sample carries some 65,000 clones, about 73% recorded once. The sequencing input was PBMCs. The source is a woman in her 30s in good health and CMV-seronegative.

CDR3 protein: CASSGILAKNIQYF. CDR3 nucleotides: TGCGCCAGCAGCGGTATACTAGCCAAAAACATTCAGTACTTC. The chain employs TRBV5-1 and TRBJ2-4; D is unclear. Germline CDR1 and CDR2: SGHRS and YFSETQ. The length of the CDR3 is 14 residues. The V end lost 4 bases, the J end lost 0 bases, and 8 bases lay between the germline ends.

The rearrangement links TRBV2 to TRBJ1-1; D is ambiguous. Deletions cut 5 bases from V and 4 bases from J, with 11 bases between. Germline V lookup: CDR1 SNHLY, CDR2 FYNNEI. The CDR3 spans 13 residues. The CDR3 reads CASSRRGGTEAFF. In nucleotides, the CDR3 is TGTGCCAGCAGTAGACGGGGAGGCACTGAAGCTTTCTTT.

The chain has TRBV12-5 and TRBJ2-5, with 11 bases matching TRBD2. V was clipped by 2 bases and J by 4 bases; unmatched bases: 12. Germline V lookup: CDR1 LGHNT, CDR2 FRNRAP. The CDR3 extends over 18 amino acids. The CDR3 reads CASGLQVAGGPTGETQYF. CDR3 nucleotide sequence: TGTGCTAGTGGTTTGCAGGTAGCGGGGGGGCCGACGGGAGAGACCCAGTACTTC.

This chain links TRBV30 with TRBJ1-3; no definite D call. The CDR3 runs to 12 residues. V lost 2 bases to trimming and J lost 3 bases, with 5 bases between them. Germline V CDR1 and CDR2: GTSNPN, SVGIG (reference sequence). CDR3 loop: CAWSLGGNTIYF. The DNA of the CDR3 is TGTGCCTGGAGTCTAGGTGGAAACACCATATATTTT.

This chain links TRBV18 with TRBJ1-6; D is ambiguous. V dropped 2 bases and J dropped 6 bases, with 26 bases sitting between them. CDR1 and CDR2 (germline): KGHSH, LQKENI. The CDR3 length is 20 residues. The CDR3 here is CASSPGLRRYSGGGNSPLHF. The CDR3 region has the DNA TGTGCCAGCTCACCAGGACTTCGCAGATACTCCGGCGGTGGTAATTCACCCCTCCACTTT.

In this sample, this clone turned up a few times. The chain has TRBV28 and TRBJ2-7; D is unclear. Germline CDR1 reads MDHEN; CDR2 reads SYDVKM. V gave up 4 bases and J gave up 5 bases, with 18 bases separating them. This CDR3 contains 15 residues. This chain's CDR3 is CASSSPIYGDNEQYF. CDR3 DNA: TGTGCCAGCAGTTCCCCAATCTACGGTGATAACGAGCAGTACTTC.

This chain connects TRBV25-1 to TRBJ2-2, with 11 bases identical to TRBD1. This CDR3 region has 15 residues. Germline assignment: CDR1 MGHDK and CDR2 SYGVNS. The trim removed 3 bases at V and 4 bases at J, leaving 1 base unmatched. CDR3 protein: CASSEGTGGTGELFF. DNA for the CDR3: TGTGCCAGCAGTGAGGGGACAGGGGGCACCGGGGAGCTGTTTTTT. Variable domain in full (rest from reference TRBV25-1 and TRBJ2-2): EADIYQTPRYLVIGTGKKITLECSQTMGHDKMYWYQQDPGMELHLIHYSYGVNSTEKGDLSSESTVSRIRTEHFPLTLESARPSHTSQYLCASSEGTGGTGELFFGEGSRLTVL.

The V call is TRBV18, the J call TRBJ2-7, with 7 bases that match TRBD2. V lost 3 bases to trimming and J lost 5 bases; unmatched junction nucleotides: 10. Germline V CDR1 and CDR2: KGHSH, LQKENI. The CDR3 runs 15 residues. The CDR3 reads CASSPRESRSDEQYF. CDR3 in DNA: TGTGCCAGCTCACCGCGGGAGAGCCGATCCGACGAGCAGTACTTC.

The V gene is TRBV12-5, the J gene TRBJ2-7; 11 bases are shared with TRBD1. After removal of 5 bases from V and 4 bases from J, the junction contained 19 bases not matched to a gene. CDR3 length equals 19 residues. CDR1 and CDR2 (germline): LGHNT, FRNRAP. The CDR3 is CASGPRTGGETGLKYEQYF. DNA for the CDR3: TGTGCTAGTGGTCCGAGGACAGGGGGCGAAACGGGCTTAAAGTACGAGCAGTACTTC.

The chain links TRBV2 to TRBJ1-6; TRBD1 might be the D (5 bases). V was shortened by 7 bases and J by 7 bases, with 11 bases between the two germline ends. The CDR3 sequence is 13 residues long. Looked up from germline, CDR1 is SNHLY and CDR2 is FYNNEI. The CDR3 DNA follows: TGTGCCAGCAAGGGCCAGGGCAATTCACCCCTCCACTTT. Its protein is CASKGQGNSPLHF.

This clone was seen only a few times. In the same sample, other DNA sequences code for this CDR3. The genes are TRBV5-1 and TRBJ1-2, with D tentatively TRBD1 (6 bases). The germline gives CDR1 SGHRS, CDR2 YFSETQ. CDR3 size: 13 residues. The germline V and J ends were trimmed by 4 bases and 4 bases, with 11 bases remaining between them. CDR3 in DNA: TGCGCCAGCAGCAGCAGGACAGCCTATGGCTACACCTTC. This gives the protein CASSSRTAYGYTF.

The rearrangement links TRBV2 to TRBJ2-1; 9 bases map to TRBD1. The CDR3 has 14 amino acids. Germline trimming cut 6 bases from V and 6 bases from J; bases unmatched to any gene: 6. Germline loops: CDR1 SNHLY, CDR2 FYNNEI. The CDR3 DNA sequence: TGTGCCAGCAGCTCAGGACAGGGGAGCAATGAGCAGTTCTTC. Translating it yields CASSSGQGSNEQFF.

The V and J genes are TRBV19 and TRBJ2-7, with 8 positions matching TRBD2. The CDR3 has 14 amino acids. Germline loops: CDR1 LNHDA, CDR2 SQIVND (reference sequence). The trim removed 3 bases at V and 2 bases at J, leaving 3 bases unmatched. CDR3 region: CASSMAGGTYEQYF. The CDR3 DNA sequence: TGTGCCAGTAGTATGGCGGGGGGAACCTACGAGCAGTACTTC.

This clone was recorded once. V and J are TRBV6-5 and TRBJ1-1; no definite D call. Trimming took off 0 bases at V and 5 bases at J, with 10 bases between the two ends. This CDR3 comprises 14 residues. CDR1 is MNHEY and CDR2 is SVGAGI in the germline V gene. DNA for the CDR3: TGTGCCAGCAGTTACTCGACGAGGGCAACTGAAGCTTTCTTT. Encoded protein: CASSYSTRATEAFF.

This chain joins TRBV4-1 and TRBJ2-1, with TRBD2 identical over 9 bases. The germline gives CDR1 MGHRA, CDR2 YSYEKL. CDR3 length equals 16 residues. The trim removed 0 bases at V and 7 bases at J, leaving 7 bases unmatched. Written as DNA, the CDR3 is TGCGCCAGCAGCCAAGATTGGCGGGGGGGTCGTAATGAGCAGTTCTTC. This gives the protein CASSQDWRGGRNEQFF.

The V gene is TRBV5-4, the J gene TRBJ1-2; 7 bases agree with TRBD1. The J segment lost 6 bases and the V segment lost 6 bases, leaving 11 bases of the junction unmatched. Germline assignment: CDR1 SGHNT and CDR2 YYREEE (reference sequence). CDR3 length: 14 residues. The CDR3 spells CASTLTGRTDGYTF. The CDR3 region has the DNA TGTGCCAGCACCCTGACAGGGCGGACTGATGGCTACACCTTC.

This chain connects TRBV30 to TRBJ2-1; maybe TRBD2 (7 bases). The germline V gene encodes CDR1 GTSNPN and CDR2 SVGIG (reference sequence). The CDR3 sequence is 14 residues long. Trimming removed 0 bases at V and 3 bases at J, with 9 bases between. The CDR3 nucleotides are TGTGCCTGGAGTGTAGGGGGGGGCTACAATGAGCAGTTCTTC. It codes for CAWSVGGGYNEQFF.

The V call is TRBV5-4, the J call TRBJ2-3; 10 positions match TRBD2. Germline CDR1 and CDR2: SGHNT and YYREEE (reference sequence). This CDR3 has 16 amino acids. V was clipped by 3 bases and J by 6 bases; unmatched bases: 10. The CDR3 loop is CASSYDTGTSVDTQYF. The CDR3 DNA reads TGTGCCAGCAGCTACGACACCGGGACTAGCGTTGATACGCAGTATTTT.

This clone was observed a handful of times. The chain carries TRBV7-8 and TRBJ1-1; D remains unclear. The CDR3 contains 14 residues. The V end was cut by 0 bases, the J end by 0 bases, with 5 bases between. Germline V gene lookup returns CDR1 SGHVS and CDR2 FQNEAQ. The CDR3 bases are TGTGCCAGCAGCTTAGCCAGAATGAACACTGAAGCTTTCTTT. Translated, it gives CASSLARMNTEAFF. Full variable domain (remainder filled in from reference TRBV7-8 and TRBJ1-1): GAGVSQSPRYKVAKRGQDVALRCDPISGHVSLFWYQQALGQGPEFLTYFQNEAQLDKSGLPSDRFFAERPEGSVSTLKIQRTQQEDSAVYLCASSLARMNTEAFFGQGTRLTVV.

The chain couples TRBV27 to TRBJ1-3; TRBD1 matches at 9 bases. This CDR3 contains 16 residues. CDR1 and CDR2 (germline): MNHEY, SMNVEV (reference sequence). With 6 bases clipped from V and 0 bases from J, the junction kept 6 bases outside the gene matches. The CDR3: CASRRTGASSGNTIYF. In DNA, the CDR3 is TGTGCCAGCAGACGGACAGGGGCCAGCTCTGGAAACACCATATATTTT.

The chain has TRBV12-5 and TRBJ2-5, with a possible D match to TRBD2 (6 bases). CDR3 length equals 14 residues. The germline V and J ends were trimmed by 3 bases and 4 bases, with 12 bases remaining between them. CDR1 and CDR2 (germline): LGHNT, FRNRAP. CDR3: CASGFGGVGETQYF. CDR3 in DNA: TGTGCTAGTGGTTTCGGCGGGGTAGGAGAGACCCAGTACTTC.

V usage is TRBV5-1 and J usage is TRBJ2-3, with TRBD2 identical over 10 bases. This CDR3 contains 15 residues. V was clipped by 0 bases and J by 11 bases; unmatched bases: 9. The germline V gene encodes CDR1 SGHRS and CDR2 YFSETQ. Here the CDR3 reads CASSLGDLAGALQYF. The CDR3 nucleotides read TGCGCCAGCAGCTTGGGGGACCTAGCGGGGGCTTTGCAGTATTTT.

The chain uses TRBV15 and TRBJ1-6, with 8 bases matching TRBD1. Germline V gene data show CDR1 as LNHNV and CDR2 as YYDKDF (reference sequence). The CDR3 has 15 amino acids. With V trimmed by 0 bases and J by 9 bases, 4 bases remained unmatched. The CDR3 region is CATSRERQGTSPLHF. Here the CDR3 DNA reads TGTGCCACCAGCAGAGAACGACAGGGGACTTCACCCCTCCACTTT.

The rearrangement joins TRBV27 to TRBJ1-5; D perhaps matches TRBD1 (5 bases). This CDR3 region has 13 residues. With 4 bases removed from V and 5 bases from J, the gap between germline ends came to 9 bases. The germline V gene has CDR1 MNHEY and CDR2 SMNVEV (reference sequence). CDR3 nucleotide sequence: TGTGCCAGCAGTTGGGGGGGGGATCAGCCCCAGCATTTT. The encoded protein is CASSWGGDQPQHF.